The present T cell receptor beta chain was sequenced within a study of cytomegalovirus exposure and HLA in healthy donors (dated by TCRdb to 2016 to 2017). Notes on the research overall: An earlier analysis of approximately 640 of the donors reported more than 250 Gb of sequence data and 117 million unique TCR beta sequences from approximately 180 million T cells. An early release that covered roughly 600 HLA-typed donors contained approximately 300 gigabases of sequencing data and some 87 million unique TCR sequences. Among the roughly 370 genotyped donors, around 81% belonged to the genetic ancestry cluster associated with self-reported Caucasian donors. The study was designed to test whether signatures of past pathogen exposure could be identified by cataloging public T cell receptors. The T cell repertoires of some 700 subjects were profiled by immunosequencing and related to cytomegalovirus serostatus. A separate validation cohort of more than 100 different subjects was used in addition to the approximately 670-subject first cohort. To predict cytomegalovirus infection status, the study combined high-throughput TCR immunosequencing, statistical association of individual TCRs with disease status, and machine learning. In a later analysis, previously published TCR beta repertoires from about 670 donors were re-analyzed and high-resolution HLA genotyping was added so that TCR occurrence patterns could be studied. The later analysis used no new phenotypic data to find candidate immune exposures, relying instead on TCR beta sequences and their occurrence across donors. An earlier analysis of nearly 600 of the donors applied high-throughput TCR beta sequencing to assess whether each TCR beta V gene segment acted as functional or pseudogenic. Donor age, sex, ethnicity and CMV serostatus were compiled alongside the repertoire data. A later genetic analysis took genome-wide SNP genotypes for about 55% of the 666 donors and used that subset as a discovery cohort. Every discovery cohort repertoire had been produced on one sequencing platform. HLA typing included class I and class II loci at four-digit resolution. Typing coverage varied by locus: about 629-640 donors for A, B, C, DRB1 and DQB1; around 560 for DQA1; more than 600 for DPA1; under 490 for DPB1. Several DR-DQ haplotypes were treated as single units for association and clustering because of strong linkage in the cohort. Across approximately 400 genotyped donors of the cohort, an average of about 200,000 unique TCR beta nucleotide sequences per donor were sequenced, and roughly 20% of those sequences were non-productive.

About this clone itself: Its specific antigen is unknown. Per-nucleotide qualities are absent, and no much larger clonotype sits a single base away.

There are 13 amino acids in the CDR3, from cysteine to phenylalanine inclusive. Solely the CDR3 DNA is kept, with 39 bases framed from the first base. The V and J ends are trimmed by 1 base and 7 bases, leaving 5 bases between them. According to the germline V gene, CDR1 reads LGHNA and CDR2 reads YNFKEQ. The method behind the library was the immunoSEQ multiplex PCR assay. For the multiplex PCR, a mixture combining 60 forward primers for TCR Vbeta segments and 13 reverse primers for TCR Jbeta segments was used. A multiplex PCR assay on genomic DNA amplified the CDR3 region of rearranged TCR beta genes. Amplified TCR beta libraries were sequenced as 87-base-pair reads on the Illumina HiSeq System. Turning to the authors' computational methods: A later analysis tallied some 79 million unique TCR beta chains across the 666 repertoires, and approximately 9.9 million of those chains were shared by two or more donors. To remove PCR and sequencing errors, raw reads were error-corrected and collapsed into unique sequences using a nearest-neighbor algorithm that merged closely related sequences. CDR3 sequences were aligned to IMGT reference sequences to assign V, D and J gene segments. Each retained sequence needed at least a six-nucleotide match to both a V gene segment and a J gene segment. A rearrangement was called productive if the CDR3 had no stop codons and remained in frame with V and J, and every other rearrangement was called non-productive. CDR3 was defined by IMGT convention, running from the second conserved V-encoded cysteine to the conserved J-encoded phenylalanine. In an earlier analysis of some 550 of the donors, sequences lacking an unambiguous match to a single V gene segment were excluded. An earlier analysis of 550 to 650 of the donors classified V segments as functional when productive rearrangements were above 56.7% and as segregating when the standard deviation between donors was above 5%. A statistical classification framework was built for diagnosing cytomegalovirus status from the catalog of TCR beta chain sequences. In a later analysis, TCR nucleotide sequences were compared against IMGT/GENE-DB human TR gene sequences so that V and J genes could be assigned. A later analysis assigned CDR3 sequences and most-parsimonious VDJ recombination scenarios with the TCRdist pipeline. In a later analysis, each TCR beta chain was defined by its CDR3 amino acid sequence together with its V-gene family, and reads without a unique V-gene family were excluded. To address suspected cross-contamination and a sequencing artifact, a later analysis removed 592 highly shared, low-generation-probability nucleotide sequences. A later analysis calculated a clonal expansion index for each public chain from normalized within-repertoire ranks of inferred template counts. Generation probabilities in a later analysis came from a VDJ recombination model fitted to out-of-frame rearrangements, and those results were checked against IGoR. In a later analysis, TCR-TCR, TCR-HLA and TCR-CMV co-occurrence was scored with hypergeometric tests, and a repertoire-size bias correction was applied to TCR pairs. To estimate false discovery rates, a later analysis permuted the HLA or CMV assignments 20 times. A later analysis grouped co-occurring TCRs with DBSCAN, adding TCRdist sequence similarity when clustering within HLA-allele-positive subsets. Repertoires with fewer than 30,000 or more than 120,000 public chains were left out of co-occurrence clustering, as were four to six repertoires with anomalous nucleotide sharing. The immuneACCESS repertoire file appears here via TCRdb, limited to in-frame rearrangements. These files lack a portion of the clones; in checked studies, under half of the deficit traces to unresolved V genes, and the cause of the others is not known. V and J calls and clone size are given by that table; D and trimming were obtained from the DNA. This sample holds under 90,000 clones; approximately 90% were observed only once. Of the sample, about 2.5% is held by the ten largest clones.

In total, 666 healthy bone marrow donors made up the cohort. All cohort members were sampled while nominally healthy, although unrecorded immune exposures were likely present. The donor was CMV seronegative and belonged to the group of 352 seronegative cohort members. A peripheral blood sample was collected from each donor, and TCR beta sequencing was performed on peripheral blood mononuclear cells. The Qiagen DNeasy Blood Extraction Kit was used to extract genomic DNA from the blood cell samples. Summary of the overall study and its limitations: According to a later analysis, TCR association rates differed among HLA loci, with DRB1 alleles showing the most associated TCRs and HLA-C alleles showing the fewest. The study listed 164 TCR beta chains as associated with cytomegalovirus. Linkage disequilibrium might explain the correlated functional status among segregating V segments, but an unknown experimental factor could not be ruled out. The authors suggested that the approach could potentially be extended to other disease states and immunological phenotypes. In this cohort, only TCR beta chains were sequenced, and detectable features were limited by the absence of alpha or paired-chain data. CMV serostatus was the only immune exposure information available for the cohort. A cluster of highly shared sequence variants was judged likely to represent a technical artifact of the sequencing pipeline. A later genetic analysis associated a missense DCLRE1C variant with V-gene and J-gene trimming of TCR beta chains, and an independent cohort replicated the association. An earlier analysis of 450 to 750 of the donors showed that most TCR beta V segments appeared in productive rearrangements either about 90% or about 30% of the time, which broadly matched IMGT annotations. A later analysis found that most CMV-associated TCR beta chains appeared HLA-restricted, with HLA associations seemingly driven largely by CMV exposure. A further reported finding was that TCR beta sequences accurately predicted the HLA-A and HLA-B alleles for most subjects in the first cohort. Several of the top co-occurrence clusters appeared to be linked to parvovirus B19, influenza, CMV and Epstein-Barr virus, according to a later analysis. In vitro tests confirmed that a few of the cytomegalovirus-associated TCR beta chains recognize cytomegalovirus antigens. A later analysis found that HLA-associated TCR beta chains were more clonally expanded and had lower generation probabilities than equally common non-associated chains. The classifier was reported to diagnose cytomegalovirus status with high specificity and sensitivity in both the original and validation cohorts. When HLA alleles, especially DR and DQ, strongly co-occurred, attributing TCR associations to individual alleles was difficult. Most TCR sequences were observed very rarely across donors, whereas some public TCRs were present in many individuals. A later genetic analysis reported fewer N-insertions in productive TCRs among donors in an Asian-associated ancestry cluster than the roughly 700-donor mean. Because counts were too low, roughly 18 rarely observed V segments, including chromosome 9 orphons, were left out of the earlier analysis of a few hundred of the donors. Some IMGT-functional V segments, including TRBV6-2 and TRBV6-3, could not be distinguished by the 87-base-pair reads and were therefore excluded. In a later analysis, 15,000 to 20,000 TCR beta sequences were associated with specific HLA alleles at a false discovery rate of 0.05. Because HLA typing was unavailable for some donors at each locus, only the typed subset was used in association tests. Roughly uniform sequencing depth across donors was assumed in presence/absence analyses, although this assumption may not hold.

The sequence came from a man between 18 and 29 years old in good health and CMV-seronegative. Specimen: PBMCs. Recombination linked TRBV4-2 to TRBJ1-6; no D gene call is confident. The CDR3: CASSQAGNSPLHF. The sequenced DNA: TGTGCCAGCAGCCAAGCAGGAAATTCACCCCTCCACTTT.